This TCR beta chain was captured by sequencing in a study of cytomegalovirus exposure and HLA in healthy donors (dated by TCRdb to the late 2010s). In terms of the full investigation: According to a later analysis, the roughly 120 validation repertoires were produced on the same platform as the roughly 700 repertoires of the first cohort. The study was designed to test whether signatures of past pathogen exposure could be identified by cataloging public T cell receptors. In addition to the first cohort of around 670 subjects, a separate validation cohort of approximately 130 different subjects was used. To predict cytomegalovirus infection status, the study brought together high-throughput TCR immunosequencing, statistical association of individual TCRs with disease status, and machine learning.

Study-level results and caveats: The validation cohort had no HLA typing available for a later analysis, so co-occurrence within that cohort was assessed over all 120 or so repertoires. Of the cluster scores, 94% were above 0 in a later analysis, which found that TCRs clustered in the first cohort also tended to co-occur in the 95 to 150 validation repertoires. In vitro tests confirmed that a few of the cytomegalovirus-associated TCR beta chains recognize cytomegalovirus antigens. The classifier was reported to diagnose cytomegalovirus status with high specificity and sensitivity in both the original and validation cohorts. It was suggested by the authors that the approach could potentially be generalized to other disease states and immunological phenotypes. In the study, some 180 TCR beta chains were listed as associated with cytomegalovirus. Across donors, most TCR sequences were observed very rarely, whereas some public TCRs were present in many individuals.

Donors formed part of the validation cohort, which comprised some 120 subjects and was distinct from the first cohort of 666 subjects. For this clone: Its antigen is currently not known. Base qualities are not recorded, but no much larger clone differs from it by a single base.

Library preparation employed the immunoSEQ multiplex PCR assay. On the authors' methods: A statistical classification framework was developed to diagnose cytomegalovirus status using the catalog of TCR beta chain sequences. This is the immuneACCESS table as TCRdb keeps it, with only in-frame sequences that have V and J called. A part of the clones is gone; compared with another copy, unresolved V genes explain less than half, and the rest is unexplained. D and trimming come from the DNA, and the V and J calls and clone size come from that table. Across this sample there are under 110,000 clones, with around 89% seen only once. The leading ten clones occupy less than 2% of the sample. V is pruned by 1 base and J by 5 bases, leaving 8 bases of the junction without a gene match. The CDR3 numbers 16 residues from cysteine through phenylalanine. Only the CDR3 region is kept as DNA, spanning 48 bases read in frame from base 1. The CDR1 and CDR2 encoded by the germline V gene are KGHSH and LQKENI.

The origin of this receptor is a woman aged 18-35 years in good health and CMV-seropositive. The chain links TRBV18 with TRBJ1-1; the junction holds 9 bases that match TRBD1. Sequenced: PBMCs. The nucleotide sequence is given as TGTGCCAGCTCACCACGTGACAGGGGGTCAGGAACTGAAGCTTTCTTT. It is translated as CASSPRDRGSGTEAFF.